This T cell receptor beta chain was sequenced in a study of cytomegalovirus exposure and HLA in healthy donors. Study outcomes and limitations: Both high specificity and high sensitivity reportedly marked the classifier's diagnosis of cytomegalovirus status. Prior analysis indicated that the majority of TCR beta V segments exhibited productivity approximately 90% or approximately 30% of the time. The listing of 150 to 200 TCR beta chains classed them as cytomegalovirus-associated.

The primer mix had 60 Vbeta and 13 Jbeta primers. The protocol was immunoSEQ multiplex PCR, while the TCRdb copy is restricted to in-frame clones and leaves out a portion. The sample has around 140,000 clones; the top ten hold 1.5% to 2%. A remark on this clone: Its target is unknown.

The CDR3 totals 14 residues. Per the germline V gene, CDR1 is MRHNA and CDR2 is SNTAGT. V dropped 3 bases and J dropped 3; count of bases not matched to a gene: 3. This sequence originates from a woman in her 50s in good health and CMV-seronegative. Sequenced: PBMCs. The V gene is TRBV6-4, the J gene TRBJ2-3; TRBD1 aligns across 7 bases. The DNA of the CDR3 is TGTGCCAGCAGTGAGGGGACAGAGACAGATACGCAGTATTTT. Its protein is CASSEGTETDTQYF.